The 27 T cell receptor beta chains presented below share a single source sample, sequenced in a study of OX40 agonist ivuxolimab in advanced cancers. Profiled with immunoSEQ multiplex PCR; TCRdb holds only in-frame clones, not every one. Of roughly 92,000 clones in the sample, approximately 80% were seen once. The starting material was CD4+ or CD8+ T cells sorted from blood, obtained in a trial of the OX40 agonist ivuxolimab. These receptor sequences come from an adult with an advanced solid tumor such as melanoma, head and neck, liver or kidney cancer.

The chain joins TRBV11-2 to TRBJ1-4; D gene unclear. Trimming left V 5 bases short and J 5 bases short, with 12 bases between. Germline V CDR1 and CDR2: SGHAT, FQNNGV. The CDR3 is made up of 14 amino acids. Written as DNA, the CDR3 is TGTGCCAGCAGCGACCGGACGCGGAATGAAAAACTGTTTTTT. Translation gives CASSDRTRNEKLFF.

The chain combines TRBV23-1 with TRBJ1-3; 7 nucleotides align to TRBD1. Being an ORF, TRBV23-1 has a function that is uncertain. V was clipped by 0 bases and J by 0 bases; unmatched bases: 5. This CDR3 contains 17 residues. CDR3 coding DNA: TGCGCCAGCAGTCAATCGGTACAGGGGCTCTCTGGAAACACCATATATTTT. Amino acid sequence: CASSQSVQGLSGNTIYF.

In DNA, the CDR3 is TGTGCCAGCAGTGCCTACACCGGGGAGCTGTTTTTT. Translation: CASSAYTGELFF. The V gene is TRBV6-4, the J gene TRBJ2-2; D remains unclear. The CDR3 covers 12 residues. V was clipped by 4 bases and J by 3 bases, with 3 bases between them. Germline CDR1 reads MRHNA; CDR2 reads SNTAGT.

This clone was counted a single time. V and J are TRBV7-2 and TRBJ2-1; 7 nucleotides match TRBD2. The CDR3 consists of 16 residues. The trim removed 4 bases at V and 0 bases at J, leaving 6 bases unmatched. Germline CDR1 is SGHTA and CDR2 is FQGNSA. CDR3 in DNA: TGTGCCAGCAGCTCTTCGGGGGGAAGCTCCTACAATGAGCAGTTCTTC. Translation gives CASSSSGGSSYNEQFF.

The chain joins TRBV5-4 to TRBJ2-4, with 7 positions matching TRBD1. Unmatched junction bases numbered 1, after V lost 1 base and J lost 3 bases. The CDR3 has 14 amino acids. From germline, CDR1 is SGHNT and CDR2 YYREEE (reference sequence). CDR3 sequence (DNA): TGTGCCAGCAGCTTGAGGGGGCTCAAAAACATTCAGTACTTC. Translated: CASSLRGLKNIQYF.

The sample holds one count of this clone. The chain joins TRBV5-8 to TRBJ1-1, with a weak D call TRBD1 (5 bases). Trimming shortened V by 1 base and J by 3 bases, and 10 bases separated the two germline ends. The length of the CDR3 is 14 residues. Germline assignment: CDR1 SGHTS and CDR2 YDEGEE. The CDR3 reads CASSLWQGYTEAFF. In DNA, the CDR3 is TGTGCCAGCAGCTTGTGGCAGGGCTACACTGAAGCTTTCTTT.

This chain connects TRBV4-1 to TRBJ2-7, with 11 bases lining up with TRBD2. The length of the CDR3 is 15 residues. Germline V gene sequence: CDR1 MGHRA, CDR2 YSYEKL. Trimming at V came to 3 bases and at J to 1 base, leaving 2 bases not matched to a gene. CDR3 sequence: CASSHLAGGSYEQYF. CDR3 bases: TGCGCCAGCAGCCATCTAGCGGGAGGTTCCTACGAGCAGTACTTC.

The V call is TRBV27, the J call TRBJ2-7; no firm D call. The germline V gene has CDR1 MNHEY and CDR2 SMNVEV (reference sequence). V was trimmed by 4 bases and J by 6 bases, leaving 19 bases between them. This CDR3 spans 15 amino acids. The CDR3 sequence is CASSSPSPQFSEQYF. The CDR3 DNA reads TGTGCCAGCAGTTCTCCCAGCCCACAGTTCAGCGAGCAGTACTTC.

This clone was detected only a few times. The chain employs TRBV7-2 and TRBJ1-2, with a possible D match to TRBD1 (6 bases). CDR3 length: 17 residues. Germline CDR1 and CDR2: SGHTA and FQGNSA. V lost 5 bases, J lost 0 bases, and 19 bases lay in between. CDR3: CASSPSPRDTSNYGYTF. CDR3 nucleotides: TGTGCCAGCAGCCCTAGCCCCCGGGACACATCTAACTATGGCTACACCTTC.

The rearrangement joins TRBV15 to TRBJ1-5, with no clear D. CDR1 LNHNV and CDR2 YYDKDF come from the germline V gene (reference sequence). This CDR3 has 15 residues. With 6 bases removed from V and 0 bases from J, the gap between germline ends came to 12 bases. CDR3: CATRVDRVSNQPQHF. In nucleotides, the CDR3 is TGTGCCACCAGAGTTGACCGGGTTAGCAATCAGCCCCAGCATTTT.

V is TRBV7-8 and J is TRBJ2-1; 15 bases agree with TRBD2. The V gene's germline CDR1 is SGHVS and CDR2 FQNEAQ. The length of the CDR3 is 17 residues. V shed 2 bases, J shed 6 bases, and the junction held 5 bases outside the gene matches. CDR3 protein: CASSLLRTSGRANEQFF. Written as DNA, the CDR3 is TGTGCCAGCAGCTTACTTCGGACTAGCGGGAGGGCCAATGAGCAGTTCTTC.

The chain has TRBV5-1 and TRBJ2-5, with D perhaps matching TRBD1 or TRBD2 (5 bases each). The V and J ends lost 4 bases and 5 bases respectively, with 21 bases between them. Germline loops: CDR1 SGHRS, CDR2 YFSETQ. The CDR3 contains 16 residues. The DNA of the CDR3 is TGCGCCAGCAGCCCCGGGTGGGATTGGGGCGGGGAGACCCAGTACTTC. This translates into CASSPGWDWGGETQYF.

DNA of the CDR3: TGTGCCATCAGTGAAACCGGGACTAGCGGGGGGGACACAGATACGCAGTATTTT. Its translation: CAISETGTSGGDTDTQYF. The chain combines TRBV10-3 with TRBJ2-3; 16 nucleotides line up with TRBD2. V lost 3 bases to trimming and J lost 2 bases; unmatched junction nucleotides: 5. This CDR3 has 18 amino acids. Germline CDR1 is ENHRY and CDR2 is SYGVKD.

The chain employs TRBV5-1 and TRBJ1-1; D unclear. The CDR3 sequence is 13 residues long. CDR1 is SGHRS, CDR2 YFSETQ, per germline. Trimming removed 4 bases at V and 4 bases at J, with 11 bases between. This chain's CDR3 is CASSASWGTEAFF. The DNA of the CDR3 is TGCGCCAGCAGCGCGTCCTGGGGCACTGAAGCTTTCTTT. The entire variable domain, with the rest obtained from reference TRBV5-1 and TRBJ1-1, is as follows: KAGVTQTPRYLIKTRGQQVTLSCSPISGHRSVSWYQQTPGQGLQFLFEYFSETQRNKGNFPGRFSGRQFSNSRSEMNVSTLELGDSALYLCASSASWGTEAFFGQGTRLTVV.

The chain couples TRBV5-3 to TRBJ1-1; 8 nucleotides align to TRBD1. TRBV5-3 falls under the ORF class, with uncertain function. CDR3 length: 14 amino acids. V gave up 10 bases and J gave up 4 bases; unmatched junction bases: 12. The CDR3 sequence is CASSGRGLGTEAFF. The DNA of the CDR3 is TGTGCCTCCTCCGGCAGGGGGCTAGGCACTGAAGCTTTCTTT.

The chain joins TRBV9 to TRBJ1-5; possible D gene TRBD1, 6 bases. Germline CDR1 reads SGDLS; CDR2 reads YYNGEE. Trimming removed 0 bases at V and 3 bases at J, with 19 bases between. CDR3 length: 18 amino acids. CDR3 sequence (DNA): TGTGCCAGCAGCGTAGGAGGAGGGGGTGGTTGGGACAATCAGCCCCAGCATTTT. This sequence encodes CASSVGGGGGWDNQPQHF.

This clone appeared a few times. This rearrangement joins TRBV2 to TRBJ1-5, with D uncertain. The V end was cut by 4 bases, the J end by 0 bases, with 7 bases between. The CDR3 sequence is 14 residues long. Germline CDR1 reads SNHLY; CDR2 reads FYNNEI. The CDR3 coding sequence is TGTGCCAGCAGTGTATGGGATAGCAATCAGCCCCAGCATTTT. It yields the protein CASSVWDSNQPQHF.

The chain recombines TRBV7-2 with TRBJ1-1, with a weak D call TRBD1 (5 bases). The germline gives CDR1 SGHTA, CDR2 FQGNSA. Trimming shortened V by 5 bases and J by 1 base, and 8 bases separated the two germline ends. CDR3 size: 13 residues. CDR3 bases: TGTGCCAGCAGCATCAGGGAGAACACTGAAGCTTTCTTT. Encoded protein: CASSIRENTEAFF.

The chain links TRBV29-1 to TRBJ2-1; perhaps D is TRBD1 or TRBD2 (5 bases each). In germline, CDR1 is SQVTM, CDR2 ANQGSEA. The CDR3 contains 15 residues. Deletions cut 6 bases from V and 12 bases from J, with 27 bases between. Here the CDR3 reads CSVTDRGDGAEGQFF. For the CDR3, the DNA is TGCAGCGTAACCGACCGAGGGGACGGCGCCGAGGGGCAGTTCTTC.

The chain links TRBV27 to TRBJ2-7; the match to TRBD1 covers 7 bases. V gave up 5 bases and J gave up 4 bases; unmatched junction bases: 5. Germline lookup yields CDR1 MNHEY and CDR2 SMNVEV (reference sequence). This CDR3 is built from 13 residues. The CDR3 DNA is TGTGCCAGCAGTAGGGACAGATTATACGAGCAGTACTTC. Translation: CASSRDRLYEQYF.

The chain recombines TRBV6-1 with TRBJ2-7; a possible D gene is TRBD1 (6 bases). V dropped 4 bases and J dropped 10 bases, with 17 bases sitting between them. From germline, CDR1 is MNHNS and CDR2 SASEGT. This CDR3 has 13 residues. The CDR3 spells CASSADRSTDQYF. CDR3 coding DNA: TGTGCCAGCAGTGCGGACAGATCTACGGACCAGTACTTC.

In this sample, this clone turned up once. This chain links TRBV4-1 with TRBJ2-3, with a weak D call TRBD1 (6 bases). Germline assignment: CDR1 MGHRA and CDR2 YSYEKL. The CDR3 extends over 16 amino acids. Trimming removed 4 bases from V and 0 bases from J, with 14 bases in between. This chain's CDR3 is CASSLGMGASTDTQYF. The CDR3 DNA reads TGCGCCAGCAGCCTAGGCATGGGGGCGAGCACAGATACGCAGTATTTT.

Written as DNA, the CDR3 is TGTGCCAGCAGCCGCGATTCCTACGAGCAGTACTTC. Its protein is CASSRDSYEQYF. The chain is built from TRBV11-2 and TRBJ2-7; D uncertain. Germline CDR1 SGHAT, CDR2 FQNNGV. The CDR3 is 12 amino acids. V was shortened by 5 bases and J by 1 base, with 6 bases between the two germline ends.

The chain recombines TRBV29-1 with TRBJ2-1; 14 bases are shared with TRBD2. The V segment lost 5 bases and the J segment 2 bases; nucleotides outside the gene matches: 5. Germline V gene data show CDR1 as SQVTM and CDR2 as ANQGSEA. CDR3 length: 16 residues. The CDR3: CSVWGTSGSPYNEQFF. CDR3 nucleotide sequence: TGCAGCGTTTGGGGGACTAGCGGGAGTCCCTACAATGAGCAGTTCTTC.

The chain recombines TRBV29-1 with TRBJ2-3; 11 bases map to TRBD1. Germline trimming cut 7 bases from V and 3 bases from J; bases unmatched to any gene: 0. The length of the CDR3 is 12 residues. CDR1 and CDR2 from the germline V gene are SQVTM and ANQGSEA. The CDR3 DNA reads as TGCAGCGGGGACAGGGGGACAGATACGCAGTATTTT. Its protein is CSGDRGTDTQYF.

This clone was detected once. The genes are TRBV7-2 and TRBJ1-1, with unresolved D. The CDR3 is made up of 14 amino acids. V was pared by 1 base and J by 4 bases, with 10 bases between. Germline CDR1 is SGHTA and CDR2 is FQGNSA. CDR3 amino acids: CASSLDPGSTEAFF. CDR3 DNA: TGTGCCAGCAGCTTAGACCCGGGGAGCACTGAAGCTTTCTTT.

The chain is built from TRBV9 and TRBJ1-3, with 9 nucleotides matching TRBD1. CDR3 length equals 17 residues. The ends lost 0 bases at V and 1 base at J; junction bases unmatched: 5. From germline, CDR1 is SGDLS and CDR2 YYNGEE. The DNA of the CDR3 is TGTGCCAGCAGCGTAGCTACAGGGGGCGATTCTGGAAACACCATATATTTT. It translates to CASSVATGGDSGNTIYF.